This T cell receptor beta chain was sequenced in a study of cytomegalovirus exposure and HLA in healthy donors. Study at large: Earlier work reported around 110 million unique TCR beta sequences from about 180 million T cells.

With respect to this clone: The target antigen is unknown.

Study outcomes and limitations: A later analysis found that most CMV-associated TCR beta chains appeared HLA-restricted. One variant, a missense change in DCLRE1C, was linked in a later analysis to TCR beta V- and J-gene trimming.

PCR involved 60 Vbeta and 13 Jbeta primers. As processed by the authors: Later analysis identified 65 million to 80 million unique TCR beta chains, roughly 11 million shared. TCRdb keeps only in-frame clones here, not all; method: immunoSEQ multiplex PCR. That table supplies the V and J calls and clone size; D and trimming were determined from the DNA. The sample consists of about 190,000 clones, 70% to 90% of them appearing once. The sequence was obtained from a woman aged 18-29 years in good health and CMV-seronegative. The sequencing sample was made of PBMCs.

DNA of the CDR3: TGTGCCAGCAGCTTAGAAACACGGGGGATGTGGGGAGAGACCCAGTACTTC. Amino acids: CASSLETRGMWGETQYF. This chain links TRBV11-2 with TRBJ2-5, with D maybe TRBD2 (6 bases). The germline V gene has CDR1 SGHAT and CDR2 FQNNGV. This CDR3 has 17 amino acids. Trimming took 0 bases from V and 4 from J, leaving 18 bases between them.